These 9 T cell receptor beta chains originate from one sample sequenced in a study of a mutant IDH1 vaccine in newly diagnosed glioma. What these receptors recognize is not known. Time point specified: week 11, during vaccination. Doses consisted of 300 ug of mutant IDH1 20-mer peptide each, paired with topical imiquimod. TCRdb's table, derived via immunoSEQ multiplex PCR, lists solely in-frame clones and lacks some. The sample comprises some 52,000 clones, roughly 90% of which are singletons, and under 2.5% rests with the top ten. The starting material was PBMCs, obtained from a glioma patient whose treatment included an IDH1 peptide vaccine. The receptors here all came from a man aged 50 to 59 with glioma.

CDR3: CASSLVGGQPQHF. CDR3 nucleotides: TGTGCCAGCAGCTTAGTCGGGGGTCAGCCCCAGCATTTT. The chain is built from TRBV11-2 and TRBJ1-5; perhaps TRBD1 as D (5 bases). The CDR3 has 13 amino acids. The V end was cut by 1 base, the J end by 6 bases, with 7 bases between. The germline CDR1 and CDR2 sequences are SGHAT and FQNNGV.

The CDR3 loop is CASSPGTVSYEQYF. The CDR3 region has the DNA TGTGCCAGCAGCCCAGGGACAGTCTCCTACGAGCAGTACTTC. The chain couples TRBV5-4 to TRBJ2-7, with 7 bases lining up with TRBD1. CDR1 and CDR2 from the germline V gene are SGHNT and YYREEE (reference sequence). With 4 bases clipped from V and 0 bases from J, the junction kept 4 bases outside the gene matches. The CDR3 has 14 residues.

The chain uses TRBV30 and TRBJ2-7; a possible D gene is TRBD1 (6 bases). Looked up from germline, CDR1 is GTSNPN and CDR2 is SVGIG (reference sequence). CDR3 length: 13 residues. The V gene lost 3 bases and the J gene lost 1 base, with 10 bases spanning the gap. This CDR3 reads CAWSAGTSYEQYF. The CDR3 DNA reads TGTGCCTGGAGCGCCGGGACATCCTACGAGCAGTACTTC.

The rearrangement joins TRBV4-2 to TRBJ1-2; 7 nucleotides agree with TRBD1. Germline CDR1 and CDR2: LGHNA and YNFKEQ. The junction had 7 bases not matched to a gene; V was cut back by 0 bases and J by 3 bases. This CDR3 region has 16 residues. CDR3 in DNA: TGTGCCAGCAGCCAAGACGTGAGCAGGGGGGACTATGGCTACACCTTC. Protein product: CASSQDVSRGDYGYTF.

The chain carries TRBV19 and TRBJ2-4; D unresolved. Germline V gene data show CDR1 as LNHDA and CDR2 as SQIVND (reference sequence). The CDR3 runs to 13 residues. The V end lost 0 bases, the J end lost 9 bases, and 9 bases lay between the germline ends. The CDR3 sequence: CASSIDSEAIQYF. The CDR3 DNA follows: TGTGCCAGTAGTATAGATTCAGAAGCCATTCAGTACTTC.

The chain joins TRBV7-2 to TRBJ2-1; 13 positions match TRBD2. This CDR3 is 18 amino acids long. Germline loops: CDR1 SGHTA, CDR2 FQGNSA. V gave up 1 base and J gave up 0 bases; unmatched junction bases: 3. The DNA for the CDR3 is TGTGCCAGCAGCTTAGGACTAGCGGGGGGTCTCTCCTACAATGAGCAGTTCTTC. It codes for CASSLGLAGGLSYNEQFF.

V usage is TRBV7-6 and J usage is TRBJ1-1; D unclear. The V end was cut by 0 bases, the J end by 11 bases, with 19 bases between. The CDR3 contains 15 residues. The V gene's germline CDR1 is SGHVS and CDR2 FNYEAQ. Here the CDR3 DNA reads TGTGCCAGCAGCTTAGCGCTGGGGATTCCGGTTGACGCTTTCTTT. Translated: CASSLALGIPVDAFF.

Written as DNA, the CDR3 is TGTGCCAGCAGTCTGCTAGCGGGGAGCACAGATACGCAGTATTTT. Its protein is CASSLLAGSTDTQYF. V usage is TRBV7-9 and J usage is TRBJ2-3; 9 bases line up with TRBD2. The V gene end was trimmed by 6 bases and the J gene end by 0 bases; junction bases not matched to a gene: 4. CDR1 and CDR2 from the germline V gene are SEHNR and FQNEAQ (reference sequence). CDR3 size: 15 residues. Complete variable domain (other parts from reference TRBV7-9 and TRBJ2-3): DTGVSQNPRHKITKRGQNVTFRCDPISEHNRLYWYRQTLGQGPEFLTYFQNEAQLEKSRLLSDRFSAERPKGSFSTLEIQRTEQGDSAMYLCASSLLAGSTDTQYFGPGTRLTVL.

This chain joins TRBV5-3 and TRBJ2-7; TRBD1 agrees at 7 bases. TRBV5-3 is an open reading frame whose function is uncertain. The V and J ends lost 2 bases and 5 bases, in that order; junction bases with no gene match: 7. The CDR3 covers 14 residues. Here the CDR3 reads CARSLYGTVDEQYF. CDR3 coding DNA: TGTGCCAGAAGCTTATATGGGACAGTGGACGAGCAGTACTTC.